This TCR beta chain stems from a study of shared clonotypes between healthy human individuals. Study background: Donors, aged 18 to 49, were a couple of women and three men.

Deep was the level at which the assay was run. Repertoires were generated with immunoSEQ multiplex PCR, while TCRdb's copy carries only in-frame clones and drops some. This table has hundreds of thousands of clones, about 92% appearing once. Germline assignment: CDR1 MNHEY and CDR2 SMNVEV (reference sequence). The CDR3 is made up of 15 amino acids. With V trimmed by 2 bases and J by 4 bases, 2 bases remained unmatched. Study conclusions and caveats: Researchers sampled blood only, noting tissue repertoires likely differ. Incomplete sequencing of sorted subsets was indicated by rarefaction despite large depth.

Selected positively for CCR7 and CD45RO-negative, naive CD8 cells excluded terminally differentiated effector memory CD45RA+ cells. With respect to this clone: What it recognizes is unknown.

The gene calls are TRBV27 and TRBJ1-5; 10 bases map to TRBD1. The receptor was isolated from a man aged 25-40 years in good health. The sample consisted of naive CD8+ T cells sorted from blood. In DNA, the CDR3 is TGTGCCAGCAGTTTACGGGGACAGGGGAATCAGCCCCAGCATTTT. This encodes CASSLRGQGNQPQHF.